This passage covers 14 T cell receptor beta chains from one sample sequenced in a study of OX40 agonist ivuxolimab in advanced cancers. Data came from immunoSEQ multiplex PCR; TCRdb stores just in-frame clones and leaves some out. The data show tens of thousands of clones, with about 85% seen just once and 2% to 2.5% held by the top ten. Here the sequenced sample was CD4+ or CD8+ T cells sorted from blood, taken in a trial of the OX40 agonist ivuxolimab. These receptors were collected from an adult with an advanced solid tumor such as melanoma, head and neck, liver or kidney cancer.

V usage is TRBV7-9 and J usage is TRBJ2-1; TRBD1 matches at 7 bases. The CDR3 runs to 15 residues. CDR1 and CDR2 (germline): SEHNR, FQNEAQ (reference sequence). Trimming removed 1 base from V and 2 bases from J; junction bases left unmatched: 2. The CDR3 region has the DNA TGTGCCAGCAGCTTAGGACAGGGAGCCTACAATGAGCAGTTCTTC. Encoded protein: CASSLGQGAYNEQFF.

The chain employs TRBV5-4 and TRBJ1-6; TRBD1 aligns across 8 bases. The germline gives CDR1 SGHNT, CDR2 YYREEE (reference sequence). This CDR3 contains 15 residues. V lost 0 bases, J lost 4 bases, and 0 bases stayed unmatched. CDR3 coding DNA: TGTGCCAGCAGCTTGGGACAGGGGTATAATTCACCCCTCCACTTT. Amino acid sequence: CASSLGQGYNSPLHF.

The chain carries TRBV5-4 and TRBJ2-5; a possible D gene is TRBD1 (7 bases). Germline V gives CDR1 SGHNT, CDR2 YYREEE (reference sequence). This CDR3 contains 14 residues. The V end was cut by 4 bases, the J end by 4 bases, with 14 bases between. The CDR3 region is CASSPAGQSETQYF. In DNA, the CDR3 is TGTGCCAGCAGCCCGGCGGGACAGTCAGAGACCCAGTACTTC.

The rearrangement joins TRBV23-1 to TRBJ2-3, with 7 bases lining up with TRBD2. TRBV23-1 is treated as an ORF (open reading frame) with a function not yet certain. The CDR3 is 15 residues long. V dropped 6 bases and J dropped 4; count of bases not matched to a gene: 10. For the CDR3, the DNA is TGCGCCAGCAGCCTCAAGCGGGACGCCGCAGATACGCAGTATTTT. It yields the protein CASSLKRDAADTQYF.

CDR3 sequence: CSGAATDTQYF. The CDR3 bases are TGCAGTGGGGCGGCCACAGATACGCAGTATTTT. V usage is TRBV20-1 and J usage is TRBJ2-3; D not resolved. This CDR3 contains 11 residues. Trimming cost V 7 bases and J 2 bases, with 7 bases left between them. From germline, CDR1 is DFQATT and CDR2 SNEGSKA (reference sequence).

In its sample, this clone was seen a few times. The chain uses TRBV11-2 and TRBJ1-3, with D hard to call. The V gene lost 6 bases and the J gene lost 0 bases, with 9 bases spanning the gap. The CDR3 extends over 14 amino acids. CDR1 SGHAT and CDR2 FQNNGV come from the germline V gene. The CDR3 sequence is CASRDLSSGNTIYF. CDR3 DNA sequence: TGTGCCAGCAGGGACTTAAGCTCTGGAAACACCATATATTTT.

The sample holds a few counts of this clone. The chain employs TRBV25-1 and TRBJ2-7; 11 positions match TRBD2. CDR3 length equals 16 residues. The V gene's germline CDR1 is MGHDK and CDR2 SYGVNS. With V trimmed by 4 bases and J by 4 bases, 9 bases remained unmatched. The CDR3: CASSAPGPSGRYEQYF. For the CDR3, the DNA is TGTGCCAGCAGTGCGCCAGGTCCTAGCGGGAGGTACGAGCAGTACTTC.

The genes are TRBV7-2 and TRBJ2-7; 16 nucleotides match TRBD2. The CDR3 is 17 amino acids. CDR1 and CDR2 from the germline V gene are SGHTA and FQGNSA. The trim removed 2 bases at V and 6 bases at J, leaving 7 bases unmatched. As DNA, the CDR3 is TGTGCCAGCAGCTTACGGCCGGGACTAGCGGGGGGGGTCGAGCAGTACTTC. Its protein is CASSLRPGLAGGVEQYF.

This rearrangement joins TRBV9 to TRBJ2-1; D may be TRBD1 or TRBD2 (5 bases each). This CDR3 spans 11 amino acids. Per germline, CDR1 SGDLS and CDR2 YYNGEE. Trimming took 2 bases from V and 15 from J, leaving 12 bases between them. The CDR3, as DNA: TGTGCCAGCAGCGTTCTCAGGGACCGGTTCTTC. This translates into CASSVLRDRFF. Using reference TRBV9 and TRBJ2-1 for the parts outside the CDR3, the full variable domain is DSGVTQTPKHLITATGQRVTLRCSPRSGDLSVYWYQQSLDQGLQFLIQYYNGEERAKGNILERFSAQQFPDLHSELNLSSLELGDSALYFCASSVLRDRFFGPGTRLTVL.

The gene calls are TRBV2 and TRBJ2-7, with a tentative D call TRBD2 (6 bases). CDR3 length: 12 residues. CDR1 is SNHLY and CDR2 is FYNNEI in the germline V gene. V was cut by 6 bases and J by 5 bases, with 11 bases left in between. As DNA, the CDR3 is TGTGCCAGCAGAAGACTAGTAGACGAGCAGTACTTC. Residues: CASRRLVDEQYF.

The chain joins TRBV11-1 to TRBJ2-7; the match to TRBD2 covers 14 bases. The V segment lost 5 bases and the J segment 5 bases; nucleotides outside the gene matches: 5. The CDR3 totals 15 residues. Germline CDR1 and CDR2: SGHAT and FQDESV (reference sequence). Written as DNA, the CDR3 is TGTGCCAGCAGCCGACGGACTAGCGGGAGGAACGAGCAGTACTTC. Protein sequence: CASSRRTSGRNEQYF.

The chain combines TRBV6-5 with TRBJ1-1; no clear D gene. The length of the CDR3 is 11 residues. V was clipped by 4 bases and J by 4 bases, with 4 bases between them. In germline, CDR1 is MNHEY, CDR2 SVGAGI. Here the CDR3 reads CASSSPTEAFF. CDR3 sequence (DNA): TGTGCCAGCAGTTCCCCCACTGAAGCTTTCTTT.

The chain links TRBV30 to TRBJ1-4; TRBD1 aligns across 8 bases. The CDR3 spans 14 residues. The germline V gene has CDR1 GTSNPN and CDR2 SVGIG (reference sequence). The V segment lost 1 base and the J segment 7 bases; nucleotides outside the gene matches: 5. The DNA of the CDR3 is TGTGCCTGGAGTGACCGGACAGGGAGTGAAAAACTGTTTTTT. The encoded protein is CAWSDRTGSEKLFF.

This chain connects TRBV7-3 to TRBJ2-2, with TRBD1 matching over 7 bases. This CDR3 region has 15 residues. Unmatched junction bases numbered 3, after V lost 1 base and J lost 4 bases. Germline assignment: CDR1 SGHTA and CDR2 FQGTGA. The CDR3 DNA reads as TGTGCCAGCAGCTTAAACAGGGGTGGCACCGGGGAGCTGTTTTTT. It encodes CASSLNRGGTGELFF.